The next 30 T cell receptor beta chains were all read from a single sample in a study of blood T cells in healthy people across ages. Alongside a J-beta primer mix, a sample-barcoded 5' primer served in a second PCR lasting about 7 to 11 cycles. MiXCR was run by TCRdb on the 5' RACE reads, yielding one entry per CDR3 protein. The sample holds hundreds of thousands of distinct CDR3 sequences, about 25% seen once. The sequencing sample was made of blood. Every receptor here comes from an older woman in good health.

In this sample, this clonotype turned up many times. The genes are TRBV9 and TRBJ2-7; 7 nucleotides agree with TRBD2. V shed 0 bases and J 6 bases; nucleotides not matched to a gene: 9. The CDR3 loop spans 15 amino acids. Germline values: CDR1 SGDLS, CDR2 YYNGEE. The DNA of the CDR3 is TGTGCCAGCAGCGTAGAGGGCGGGAGATCAGGCGAGCAGTACTTC. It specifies CASSVEGGRSGEQYF.

The CDR3 nucleotides are TGTGCCACCCGGGACATTGAGACCCAGTACTTC. This codes for CATRDIETQYF. The chain employs TRBV6-1 and TRBJ2-5; possible D gene TRBD1, 6 bases. The V and J ends lost 10 bases and 5 bases respectively, with 11 bases between them. The CDR3 contains 11 residues. Looked up from germline, CDR1 is MNHNS and CDR2 is SASEGT.

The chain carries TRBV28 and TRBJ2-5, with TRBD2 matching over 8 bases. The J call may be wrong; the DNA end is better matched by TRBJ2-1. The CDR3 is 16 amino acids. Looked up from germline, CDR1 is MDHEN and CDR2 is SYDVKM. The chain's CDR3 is CASSLGSGVIKNEQFF. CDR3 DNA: TGTGCCAGCAGTTTGGGTAGCGGGGTTATAAAGAATGAGCAGTTCTTC.

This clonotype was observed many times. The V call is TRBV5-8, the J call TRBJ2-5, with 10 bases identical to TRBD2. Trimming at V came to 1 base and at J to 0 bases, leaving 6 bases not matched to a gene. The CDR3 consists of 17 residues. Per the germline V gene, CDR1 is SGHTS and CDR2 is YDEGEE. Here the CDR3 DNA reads TGTGCCAGCAGCTTGCTCCTACTAGCGGGGAACCAAGAGACCCAGTACTTC. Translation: CASSLLLLAGNQETQYF. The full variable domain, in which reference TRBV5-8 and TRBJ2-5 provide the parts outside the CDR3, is EAGVTQSPTHLIKTRGQQATLRCSPISGHTSVYWYQQALGLGLQFLLWYDEGEERNRGNFPPRFSGRQFPNYSSELNVNALELEDSALYLCASSLLLLAGNQETQYFGPGTRLLVL.

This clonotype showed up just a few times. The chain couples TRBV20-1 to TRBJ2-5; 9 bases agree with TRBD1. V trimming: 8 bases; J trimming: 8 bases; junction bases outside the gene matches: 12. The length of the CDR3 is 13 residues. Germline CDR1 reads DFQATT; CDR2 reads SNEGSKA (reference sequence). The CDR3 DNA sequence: TGCAGTACAGGACAGGGGACCACCGGAACCCAGTACTTC. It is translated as CSTGQGTTGTQYF.

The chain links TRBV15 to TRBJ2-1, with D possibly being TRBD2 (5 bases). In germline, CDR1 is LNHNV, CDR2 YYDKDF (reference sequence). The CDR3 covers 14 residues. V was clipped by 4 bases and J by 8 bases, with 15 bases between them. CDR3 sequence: CATSTGLNPHEQFF. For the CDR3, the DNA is TGTGCCACCAGCACAGGACTCAACCCCCATGAGCAGTTCTTC. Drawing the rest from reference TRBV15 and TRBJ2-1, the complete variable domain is DAMVIQNPRYQVTQFGKPVTLSCSQTLNHNVMYWYQQKSSQAPKLLFHYYDKDFNNEADTPDNFQSRRPNTSFCFLDIRSPGLGDTAMYLCATSTGLNPHEQFFGPGTRLTVL.

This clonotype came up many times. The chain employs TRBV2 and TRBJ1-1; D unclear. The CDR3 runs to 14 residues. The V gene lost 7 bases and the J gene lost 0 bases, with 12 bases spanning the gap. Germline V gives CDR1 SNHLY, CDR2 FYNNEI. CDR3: CASTVTELNTEAFF. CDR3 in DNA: TGTGCCAGCACCGTAACGGAGCTGAACACTGAAGCTTTCTTT.

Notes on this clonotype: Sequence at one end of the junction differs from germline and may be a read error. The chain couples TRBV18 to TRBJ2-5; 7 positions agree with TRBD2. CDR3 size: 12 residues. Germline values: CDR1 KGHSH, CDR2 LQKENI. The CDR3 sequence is CASSPSGGRVIF. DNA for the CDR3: TGTGCCAGCTCACCTTCTGGCGGGAGAGTAATCTTC.

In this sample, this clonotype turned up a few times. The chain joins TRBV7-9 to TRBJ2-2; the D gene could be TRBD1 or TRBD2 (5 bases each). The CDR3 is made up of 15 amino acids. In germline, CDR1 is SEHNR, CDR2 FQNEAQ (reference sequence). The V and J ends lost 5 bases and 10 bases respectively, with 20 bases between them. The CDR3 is CASSTTGTEYAELFF. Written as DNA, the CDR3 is TGTGCCAGCAGCACCACCGGGACCGAATACGCGGAGCTGTTTTTT.

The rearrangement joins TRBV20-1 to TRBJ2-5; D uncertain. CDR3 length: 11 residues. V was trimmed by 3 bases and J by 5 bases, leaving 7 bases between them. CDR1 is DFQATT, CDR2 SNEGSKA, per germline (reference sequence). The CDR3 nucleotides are TGCAGTGCTAGCCCCGTGGAGACCCAGTACTTC. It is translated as CSASPVETQYF.

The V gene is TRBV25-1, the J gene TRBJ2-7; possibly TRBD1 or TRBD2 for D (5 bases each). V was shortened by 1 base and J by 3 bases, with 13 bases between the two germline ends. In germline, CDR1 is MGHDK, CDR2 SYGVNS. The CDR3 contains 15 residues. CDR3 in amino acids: CASSELGADYYEQYF. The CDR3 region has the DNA TGTGCCAGCAGTGAATTAGGGGCTGACTACTACGAGCAGTACTTC.

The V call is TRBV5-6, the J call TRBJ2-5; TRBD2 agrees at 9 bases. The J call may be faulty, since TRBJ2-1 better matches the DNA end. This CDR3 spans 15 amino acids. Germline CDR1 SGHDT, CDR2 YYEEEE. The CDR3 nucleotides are TGTGCCAGCAGCTTGCGGCGCGGGAGGGCCAGTGAGCAGTTCTTC. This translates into CASSLRRGRASEQFF.

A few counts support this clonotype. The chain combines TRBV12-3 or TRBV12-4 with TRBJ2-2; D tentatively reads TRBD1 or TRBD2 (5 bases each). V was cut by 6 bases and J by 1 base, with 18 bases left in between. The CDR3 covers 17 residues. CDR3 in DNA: TGTGCCAGCAGACCCGGGACCCCCATCCAGAACACCGGGGAGCTGTTTTTT. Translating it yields CASRPGTPIQNTGELFF.

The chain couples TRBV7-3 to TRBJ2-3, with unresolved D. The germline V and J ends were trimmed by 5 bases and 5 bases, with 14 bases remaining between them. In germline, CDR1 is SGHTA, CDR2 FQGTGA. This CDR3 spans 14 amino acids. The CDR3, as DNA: TGTGCCAGCAGCCCTCGCCCAAGCGAAGATACGCAGTATTTT. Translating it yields CASSPRPSEDTQYF.

This CDR3 reads CSAGTLAGQYF. The CDR3 DNA reads as TGCAGTGCTGGGACTTTGGCCGGGCAGTACTTC. The chain employs TRBV20-1 and TRBJ2-7, with TRBD2 as a possible D gene (6 bases). There are 11 residues in the CDR3. V dropped 5 bases and J dropped 9 bases, with 14 bases sitting between them. The germline V gene encodes CDR1 DFQATT and CDR2 SNEGSKA (reference sequence).

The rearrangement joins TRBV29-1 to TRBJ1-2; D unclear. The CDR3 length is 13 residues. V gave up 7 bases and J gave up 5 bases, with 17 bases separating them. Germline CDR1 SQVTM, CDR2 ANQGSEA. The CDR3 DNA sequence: TGCAGCGCAAGGACTCAAACGACATATGGCTACACCTTC. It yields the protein CSARTQTTYGYTF.

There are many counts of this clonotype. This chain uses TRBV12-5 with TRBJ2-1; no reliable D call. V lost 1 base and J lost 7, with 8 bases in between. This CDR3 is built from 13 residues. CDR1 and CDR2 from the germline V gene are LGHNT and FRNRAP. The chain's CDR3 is CASGLAGVNEQFF. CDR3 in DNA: TGTGCTAGTGGTTTGGCCGGAGTGAATGAGCAGTTCTTC.

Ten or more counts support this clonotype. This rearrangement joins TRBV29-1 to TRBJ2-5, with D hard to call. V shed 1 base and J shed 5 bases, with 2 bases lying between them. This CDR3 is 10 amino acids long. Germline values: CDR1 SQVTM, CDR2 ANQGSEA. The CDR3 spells CSVEVETQYF. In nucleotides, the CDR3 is TGCAGCGTTGAAGTGGAGACCCAGTACTTC. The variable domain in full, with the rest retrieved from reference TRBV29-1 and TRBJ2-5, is SAVISQKPSRDICQRGTSLTIQCQVDSQVTMMFWYRQQPGQSLTLIATANQGSEATYESGFVIDKFPISRPNLTFSTLTVSNMSPEDSSIYLCSVEVETQYFGPGTRLLVL.

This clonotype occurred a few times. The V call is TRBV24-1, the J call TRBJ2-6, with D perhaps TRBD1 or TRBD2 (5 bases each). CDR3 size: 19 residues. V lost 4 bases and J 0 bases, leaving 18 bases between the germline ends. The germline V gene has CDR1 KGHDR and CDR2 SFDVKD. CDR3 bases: TGTGCCACCAGTGACCCATCTGCCGGGGACGGCTCTGGGGCCAACGTCCTGACTTTC. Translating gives CATSDPSAGDGSGANVLTF.

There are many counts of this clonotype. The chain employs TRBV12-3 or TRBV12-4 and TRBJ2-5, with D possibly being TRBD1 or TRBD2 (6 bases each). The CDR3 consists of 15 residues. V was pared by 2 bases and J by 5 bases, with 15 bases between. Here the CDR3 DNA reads TGTGCCAGCAGTTTAAGAGGGGGGTTATTGGAGACCCAGTACTTC. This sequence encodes CASSLRGGLLETQYF.

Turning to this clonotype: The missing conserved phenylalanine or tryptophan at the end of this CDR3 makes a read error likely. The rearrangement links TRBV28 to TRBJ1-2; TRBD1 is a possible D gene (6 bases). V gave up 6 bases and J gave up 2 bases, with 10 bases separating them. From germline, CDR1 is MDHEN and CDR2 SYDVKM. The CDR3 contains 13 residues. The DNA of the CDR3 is TGTGCCAGCAGACCACAGGGAAACTATGGCTACACCTCC. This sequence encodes CASRPQGNYGYTS.

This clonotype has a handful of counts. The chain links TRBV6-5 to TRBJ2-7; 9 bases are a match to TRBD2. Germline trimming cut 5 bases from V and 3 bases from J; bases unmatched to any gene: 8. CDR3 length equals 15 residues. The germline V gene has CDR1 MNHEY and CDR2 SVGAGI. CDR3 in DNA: TGTGCCAGCAGTCCCGGGACTAGCCGACTCTACGAGCAGTACTTC. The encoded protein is CASSPGTSRLYEQYF.

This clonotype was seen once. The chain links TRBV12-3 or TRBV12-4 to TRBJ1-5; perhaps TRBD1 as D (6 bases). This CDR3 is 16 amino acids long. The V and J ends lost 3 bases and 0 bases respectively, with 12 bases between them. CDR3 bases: TGTGCCAGCAGTTTGGCAGGGGAATATAGCAATCAGCCCCAGCATTTT. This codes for CASSLAGEYSNQPQHF.

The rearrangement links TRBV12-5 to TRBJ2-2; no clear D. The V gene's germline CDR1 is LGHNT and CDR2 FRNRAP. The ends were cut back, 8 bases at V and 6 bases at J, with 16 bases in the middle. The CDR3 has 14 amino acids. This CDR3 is CASLEASQPGELFF. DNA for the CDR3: TGTGCTAGTCTCGAGGCTTCTCAACCCGGGGAGCTGTTTTTT.

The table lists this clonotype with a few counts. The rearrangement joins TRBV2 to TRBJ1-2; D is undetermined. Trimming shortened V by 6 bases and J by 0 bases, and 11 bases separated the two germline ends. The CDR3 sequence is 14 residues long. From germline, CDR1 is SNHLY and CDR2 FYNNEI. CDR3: CASRETVTNYGYTF. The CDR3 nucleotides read TGTGCCAGCAGGGAAACAGTGACTAACTATGGCTACACCTTC.

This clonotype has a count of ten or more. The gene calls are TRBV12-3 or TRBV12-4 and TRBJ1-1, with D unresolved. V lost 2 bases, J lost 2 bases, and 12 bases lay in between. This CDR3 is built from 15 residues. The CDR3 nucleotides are TGTGCCAGCAGTTTAAATCCCCCGGGAAACACTGAAGCTTTCTTT. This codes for CASSLNPPGNTEAFF.

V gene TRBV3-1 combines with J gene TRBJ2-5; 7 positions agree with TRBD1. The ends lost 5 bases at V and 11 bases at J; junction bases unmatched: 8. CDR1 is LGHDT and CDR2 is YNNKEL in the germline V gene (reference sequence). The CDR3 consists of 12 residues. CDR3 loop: CASSYRTGLQYF. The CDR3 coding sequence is TGTGCCAGCAGCTACCGGACAGGTCTACAGTACTTC.

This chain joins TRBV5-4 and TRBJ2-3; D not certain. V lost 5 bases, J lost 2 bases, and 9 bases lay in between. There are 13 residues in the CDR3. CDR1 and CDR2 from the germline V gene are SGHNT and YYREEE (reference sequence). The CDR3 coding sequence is TGTGCCAGCAGACCCACTCCCACAGATACGCAGTATTTT. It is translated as CASRPTPTDTQYF.

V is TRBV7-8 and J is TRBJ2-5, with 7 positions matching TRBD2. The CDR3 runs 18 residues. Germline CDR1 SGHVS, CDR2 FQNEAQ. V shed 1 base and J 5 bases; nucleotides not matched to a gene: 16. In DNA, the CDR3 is TGTGCCAGCAGCTTAGGAGCACTAGCGCCCTTATTTGGGGAGACCCAGTACTTC. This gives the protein CASSLGALAPLFGETQYF.

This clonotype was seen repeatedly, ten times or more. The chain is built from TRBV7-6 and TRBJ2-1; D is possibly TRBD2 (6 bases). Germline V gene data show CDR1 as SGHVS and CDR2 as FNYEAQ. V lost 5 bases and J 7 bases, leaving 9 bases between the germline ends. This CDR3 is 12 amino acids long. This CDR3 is CASSPTRNEQFF. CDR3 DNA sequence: TGTGCCAGCAGCCCGACTAGAAATGAGCAGTTCTTC.